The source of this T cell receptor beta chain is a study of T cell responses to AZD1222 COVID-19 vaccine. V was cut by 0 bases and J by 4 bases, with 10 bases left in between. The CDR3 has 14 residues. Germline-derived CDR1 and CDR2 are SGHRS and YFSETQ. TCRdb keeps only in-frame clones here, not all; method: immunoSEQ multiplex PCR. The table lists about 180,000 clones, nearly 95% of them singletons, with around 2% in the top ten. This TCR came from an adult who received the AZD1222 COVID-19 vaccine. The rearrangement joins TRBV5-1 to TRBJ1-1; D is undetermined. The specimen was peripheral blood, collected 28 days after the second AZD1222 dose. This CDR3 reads CASSLEYLSTEAFF. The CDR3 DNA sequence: TGCGCCAGCAGCTTGGAATATCTAAGCACTGAAGCTTTCTTT.